The 11 T cell receptor beta chains given below trace back to one sample, sequenced in a study of T-cell memory formation after mild COVID-19. TCRdb called the 5' RACE reads again in MiXCR, with one record for every CDR3 protein. Of about 440,000 distinct CDR3 sequences listed, around 20% are singletons. The sequenced sample was PBMCs or a T cell subset sorted from them (not recorded which). The receptors derive from an adult woman who had mild COVID-19 (a few samples of this study predate the infection). Cell type and time point are not known.

The J gene is TRBJ1-1, the V gene TRBV23-1; D possibly corresponds to TRBD1 (5 bases). TRBV23-1 is flagged as an ORF with uncertain function. Trimming removed 2 bases at V and 4 bases at J, with 20 bases between. The CDR3 contains 17 residues. The CDR3 loop reads CASSQPNGKSGGTEAFF. The CDR3 DNA follows: TGCGCCAGCAGTCAACCAAACGGCAAGTCGGGGGGCACTGAAGCTTTCTTT.

The J gene is TRBJ2-1, the V gene TRBV14; TRBD2 aligns across 9 bases. The CDR3 loop spans 15 amino acids. V trimming: 1 base; J trimming: 7 bases; junction bases outside the gene matches: 5. The germline gives CDR1 SGHDN, CDR2 FVKESK. The CDR3 DNA sequence: TGTGCCAGCAGCCAAGCATCGACTAGCGGAAATGAGCAGTTCTTC. Protein sequence: CASSQASTSGNEQFF.

The rearrangement joins TRBV29-1 to TRBJ2-1, with D unclear. Germline V gene sequence: CDR1 SQVTM, CDR2 ANQGSEA. This CDR3 is built from 11 residues. V gave up 2 bases and J gave up 8 bases, with 7 bases separating them. The CDR3 sequence: CSVENFDEQFF. The CDR3, as DNA: TGCAGCGTTGAAAATTTTGATGAGCAGTTCTTC.

The J gene is TRBJ2-2, the V gene TRBV29-1, with D perhaps TRBD1 (6 bases). The length of the CDR3 is 12 residues. V gave up 4 bases and J gave up 5 bases, with 8 bases separating them. Per the germline V gene, CDR1 is SQVTM and CDR2 is ANQGSEA. CDR3 residues: CSVAQGTGELFF. CDR3 DNA sequence: TGCAGCGTTGCTCAGGGGACCGGGGAGCTGTTTTTT.

CDR3 protein: CASSFSGILETQYF. CDR3 sequence (DNA): TGTGCCAGCAGTTTCTCCGGGATTTTGGAGACCCAGTACTTC. The chain uses TRBV27 and TRBJ2-5; maybe TRBD2 (5 bases). Germline values: CDR1 MNHEY, CDR2 SMNVEV (reference sequence). The CDR3 has 14 residues. The V end lost 3 bases, the J end lost 5 bases, and 13 bases lay between the germline ends.

This clonotype was seen a handful of times. The genes are TRBV20-1 and TRBJ2-1, with 8 bases aligning to TRBD2. Looked up from germline, CDR1 is DFQATT and CDR2 is SNEGSKA (reference sequence). The CDR3 is 13 residues long. The V segment lost 3 bases and the J segment 10 bases; nucleotides outside the gene matches: 8. The CDR3 coding sequence is TGCAGTGCTAGTAAAGCCTTAGCGGGAGAGCAGTTCTTC. It yields the protein CSASKALAGEQFF.

The chain couples TRBV6-5 to TRBJ1-5; unclear D gene. CDR1 and CDR2 (germline): MNHEY, SVGAGI. The CDR3 has 13 amino acids. Trimming removed 6 bases from V and 6 bases from J, with 12 bases in between. As DNA, the CDR3 is TGTGCCAGCAGCCCCTACCAGGCTCAGCCCCAGCATTTT. Translated, it gives CASSPYQAQPQHF.

The chain carries TRBV7-9 and TRBJ2-1; D uncertain. CDR1 and CDR2 from the germline V gene are SEHNR and FQNEAQ (reference sequence). Trimming took off 10 bases at V and 12 bases at J, with 13 bases between the two ends. The CDR3 extends over 10 amino acids. The CDR3 DNA follows: TGTGCCACCAACGCTGGGTTGCAGTTCTTC. Its protein is CATNAGLQFF.

The genes are TRBV11-3 and TRBJ2-3; 8 bases map to TRBD2. Germline trimming cut 5 bases from V and 3 bases from J; bases unmatched to any gene: 13. This CDR3 is built from 17 residues. The V gene's germline CDR1 is SGHNT and CDR2 YENEEA. CDR3 in DNA: TGTGCCAGCAGCCCCAAGGGAGCGGGAGTCGCGACAGATACGCAGTATTTT. This encodes CASSPKGAGVATDTQYF. The whole variable domain, remainder taken from reference TRBV11-3 and TRBJ2-3, is EAGVVQSPRYKIIEKKQPVAFWCNPISGHNTLYWYLQNLGQGPELLIRYENEEAVDDSQLPKDRFSAERLKGVDSTLKIQPAELGDSAVYLCASSPKGAGVATDTQYFGPGTRLTVL.

This clonotype has just a few counts. This chain joins TRBV20-1 and TRBJ2-1; D is undetermined. This CDR3 spans 13 amino acids. Per germline, CDR1 DFQATT and CDR2 SNEGSKA (reference sequence). Trimming removed 3 bases at V and 8 bases at J, with 14 bases between. The CDR3 loop reads CSARKGSGDEQFF. CDR3 in DNA: TGCAGTGCTAGGAAGGGCAGTGGGGATGAGCAGTTCTTC.

In its sample, this clonotype was seen a few times. The chain employs TRBV3-1 and TRBJ1-5; 7 nucleotides agree with TRBD1. The CDR3 sequence is 13 residues long. Germline values: CDR1 LGHDT, CDR2 YNNKEL (reference sequence). Germline trimming cut 3 bases from V and 4 bases from J; bases unmatched to any gene: 0. CDR3 loop: CASSQDRNQPQHF. The CDR3 DNA sequence: TGTGCCAGCAGCCAGGACAGGAATCAGCCCCAGCATTTT.